This TCR beta chain was captured by sequencing in a study of T cell responses to AZD1222 COVID-19 vaccine. Overall study findings and caveats: The CD4 TCRs associated with vaccination extended across spike and predominated at 160-218 and 743-854. Possibly, clonal diversity was underestimated; donors were largely white British and included more females. Two AZD1222 administrations were followed by greater Spike-specific TCR breadth and depth. Scientists sampled the repertoires only once the peak T cell response had passed.

CDR1 SGHDT and CDR2 YYEEEE come from the germline V gene. This CDR3 is 13 amino acids long. Trimming took 1 base from V and 2 from J, leaving 6 bases between them. Points on this clone: The antigen is unknown.

The protocol was immunoSEQ multiplex PCR, while the TCRdb copy is restricted to in-frame clones and leaves out a portion. Of 100,000 to 150,000 clones detected, about 92% appear once; the ten largest clones hold 0.9% to 1.2%. The sample in question was peripheral blood, obtained on day 0 of AZD1222 vaccination. The TCR comes from an adult in good health. The rearrangement links TRBV5-6 to TRBJ2-5; D remains ambiguous. The CDR3 loop is CASSLTVQETQYF. The CDR3 bases are TGTGCCAGCAGCTTGACGGTACAAGAGACCCAGTACTTC.